Each of the 30 T cell receptor beta chains below was sequenced from the same sample in a study of CD4+ T cells in melanoma (dated by TCRdb to 2022 to 2024). The library was obtained by the immunoSEQ multiplex PCR assay. Imported from immuneACCESS, the table was reduced by TCRdb to in-frame sequences with V and J called. These copies leave out some clones; in studies compared against another copy, an unresolved V gene accounts for under half, and the cause of the remainder is not known. In this sample the table shows roughly 15,000 clones, approximately 71% of which occur a single time. 15% to 20% of the sample belongs to the ten largest clones. Sequencing was carried out using cells from a culture (not recorded whether cultured in vitro). The receptors come from a human donor with melanoma.

This clone has only a few counts. This chain joins TRBV7-9 and TRBJ2-6; TRBD1 or TRBD2 may be the D gene (5 bases each). CDR3 length equals 19 residues. Trimming cost V 10 bases and J 0 bases, with 25 bases left between them. Germline V gene data show CDR1 as SEHNR and CDR2 as FQNEAQ (reference sequence). CDR3 DNA: TGTGCCACCGCCCTCCTTTTCCGGGACCGAAGCTCTGGGGCCAACGTCCTGACTTTC. Translation: CATALLFRDRSSGANVLTF.

The genes are TRBV6-1 and TRBJ1-5, with D unresolved. CDR1 and CDR2 from the germline V gene are MNHNS and SASEGT. This CDR3 spans 13 amino acids. V was cut by 2 bases and J by 9 bases, with 11 bases left in between. Here the CDR3 reads CASSESGRLPQHF. CDR3 nucleotide sequence: TGTGCCAGCAGTGAAAGTGGACGTTTGCCCCAGCATTTT.

The sample holds a few counts of this clone. The V and J genes are TRBV27 and TRBJ1-3; 7 nucleotides match TRBD1. Germline values: CDR1 MNHEY, CDR2 SMNVEV (reference sequence). Trimming at V came to 6 bases and at J to 2 bases, leaving 7 bases not matched to a gene. This CDR3 has 15 amino acids. CDR3 loop: CASRDRGLPGNTIYF. The DNA for the CDR3 is TGTGCCAGCAGGGATAGGGGGCTACCTGGAAACACCATATATTTT.

The chain uses TRBV5-1 and TRBJ2-3; D tentatively fits TRBD1 or TRBD2 (6 bases each). V dropped 4 bases and J dropped 1 base, with 16 bases sitting between them. Germline CDR1 is SGHRS and CDR2 is YFSETQ. CDR3 size: 16 residues. The CDR3 DNA reads as TGCGCCAGCAGCAGGGTTGGGGGGCCAGGCACAGATACGCAGTATTTT. Translating gives CASSRVGGPGTDTQYF.

The chain couples TRBV10-2 to TRBJ1-1, with TRBD1 identical over 8 bases. The CDR3 covers 13 residues. V lost 5 bases to trimming and J lost 9 bases; unmatched junction nucleotides: 8. Germline V gene lookup returns CDR1 WSHSY and CDR2 SAAADI. CDR3 in DNA: TGCGCCAGCAGTACTGGACAGGGCAGGAAAGCTTTCTTT. Translation gives CASSTGQGRKAFF.

The V call is TRBV5-1, the J call TRBJ2-1; 8 nucleotides match TRBD1. The V segment lost 4 bases and the J segment 2 bases; nucleotides outside the gene matches: 5. Germline V gene lookup returns CDR1 SGHRS and CDR2 YFSETQ. This CDR3 comprises 15 residues. CDR3 loop: CASSPGQGPYNEQFF. The CDR3 region has the DNA TGCGCCAGCAGCCCAGGACAGGGTCCCTACAATGAGCAGTTCTTC.

This clone appeared a few times. V and J are TRBV6-1 and TRBJ2-5; no reliable D call. V lost 2 bases to trimming and J lost 3 bases, with 16 bases between them. CDR3 length: 16 amino acids. Germline CDR1 and CDR2: MNHNS and SASEGT. CDR3 DNA: TGTGCCAGCAGTGAATGGCGACTGACGGATAAAGAGACCCAGTACTTC. Translation: CASSEWRLTDKETQYF.

The chain has TRBV7-9 and TRBJ1-3, with TRBD1 as a possible D gene (5 bases). CDR1 and CDR2 (germline): SEHNR, FQNEAQ (reference sequence). The CDR3 sequence is 14 residues long. Trimming took off 8 bases at V and 0 bases at J, with 11 bases between the two ends. The CDR3 is CASGDWGSGNTIYF. Written as DNA, the CDR3 is TGTGCCAGCGGGGACTGGGGCTCTGGAAACACCATATATTTT.

The CDR3 is CASRGTSGDTQYF. The CDR3 nucleotides read TGTGCCAGTCGGGGGACTAGCGGGGATACGCAGTATTTT. The chain recombines TRBV19 with TRBJ2-3; 12 bases match TRBD2. The CDR3 has 13 amino acids. Germline V gene data show CDR1 as LNHDA and CDR2 as SQIVND (reference sequence). V dropped 8 bases and J dropped 6; count of bases not matched to a gene: 3.

The gene calls are TRBV30 and TRBJ2-7; D is possibly TRBD2 (5 bases). CDR1 and CDR2 from the germline V gene are GTSNPN and SVGIG (reference sequence). Between the trimmed V and J ends, which lost 1 base and 1 base, there was a span of 23 bases. The CDR3 has 18 residues. The DNA for the CDR3 is TGTGCCTGGAGTGCACGATCGACCTTTTCGGAGGTTTCCTACGAGCAGTACTTC. Translation gives CAWSARSTFSEVSYEQYF.

V and J are TRBV27 and TRBJ2-5; D is tentatively TRBD1 or TRBD2 (5 bases each). The CDR3 runs to 14 residues. CDR1 and CDR2 from the germline V gene are MNHEY and SMNVEV (reference sequence). V lost 5 bases and J 5 bases, leaving 15 bases between the germline ends. This chain's CDR3 is CASSRDRFRETQYF. The CDR3 DNA reads TGTGCCAGCAGTCGGGACCGATTTAGGGAGACCCAGTACTTC.

The sample holds a few counts of this clone. The chain employs TRBV5-6 and TRBJ1-6; 8 nucleotides agree with TRBD1. V was pared by 2 bases and J by 8 bases, with 6 bases of the junction left unmatched. The CDR3 has 15 residues. Germline assignment: CDR1 SGHDT and CDR2 YYEEEE. The CDR3 DNA reads TGTGCCAGCAGCTTAGACCAGGGGGCCTATTCACCCCTCCACTTT. This gives the protein CASSLDQGAYSPLHF.

This clone was observed a handful of times. This chain joins TRBV30 and TRBJ1-6; maybe TRBD1 (5 bases). Between the trimmed V and J ends, which lost 2 bases and 8 bases, there was a span of 7 bases. Germline V gene sequence: CDR1 GTSNPN, CDR2 SVGIG (reference sequence). CDR3 size: 12 residues. The CDR3 region has the DNA TGTGCCTGGAGTTCGGGGGATTCACCCCTCCACTTT. As protein: CAWSSGDSPLHF.

The rearrangement uses TRBV18 and TRBJ2-7; the D is unclear. The V end lost 3 bases, the J end lost 3 bases, and 18 bases lay between the germline ends. The CDR3 spans 16 residues. Germline V gene data show CDR1 as KGHSH and CDR2 as LQKENI. The CDR3 reads CASSPVATYRVYEQYF. CDR3 nucleotides: TGTGCCAGCTCACCTGTTGCAACGTACAGAGTCTACGAGCAGTACTTC.

The rearrangement links TRBV29-1 to TRBJ2-1; 7 positions agree with TRBD1. Per germline, CDR1 SQVTM and CDR2 ANQGSEA. V trimming: 7 bases; J trimming: 15 bases; junction bases outside the gene matches: 18. The CDR3 length is 13 residues. The CDR3: CSATWGQSLPPFF. As DNA, the CDR3 is TGCAGCGCTACATGGGGACAGAGCTTGCCCCCGTTCTTC.

This clone was picked up a small number of times. V gene TRBV7-2 combines with J gene TRBJ2-7; the match to TRBD1 covers 7 bases. With V trimmed by 3 bases and J by 6 bases, 11 bases remained unmatched. This CDR3 has 15 amino acids. Looked up from germline, CDR1 is SGHTA and CDR2 is FQGNSA. As DNA, the CDR3 is TGTGCCAGCAGCTTGGAGAGGGACAGAGCTCGCGAGCAGTACTTC. It is translated as CASSLERDRAREQYF.

The V call is TRBV5-1, the J call TRBJ2-3; 15 nucleotides line up with TRBD2. With V trimmed by 4 bases and J by 2 bases, 5 bases remained unmatched. This CDR3 is built from 17 residues. Germline CDR1 is SGHRS and CDR2 is YFSETQ. The CDR3 sequence is CASSHGLAGGFTDTQYF. The CDR3 nucleotides are TGCGCCAGCAGCCACGGACTAGCGGGGGGGTTCACAGATACGCAGTATTTT. The full variable domain, rest sourced from reference TRBV5-1 and TRBJ2-3, is KAGVTQTPRYLIKTRGQQVTLSCSPISGHRSVSWYQQTPGQGLQFLFEYFSETQRNKGNFPGRFSGRQFSNSRSEMNVSTLELGDSALYLCASSHGLAGGFTDTQYFGPGTRLTVL.

The rearrangement joins TRBV5-4 to TRBJ2-5; possibly TRBD1 for D (6 bases). The CDR3 has 16 amino acids. Germline V CDR1 and CDR2: SGHNT, YYREEE (reference sequence). V was pared by 0 bases and J by 1 base, with 13 bases between. The CDR3 nucleotides read TGTGCCAGCAGCTTGGCCGTGACAGGTTCCCAAGAGACCCAGTACTTC. The encoded protein is CASSLAVTGSQETQYF.

The gene calls are TRBV29-1 and TRBJ2-7, with 7 bases fitting TRBD2. V shed 7 bases and J 2 bases; nucleotides not matched to a gene: 11. The CDR3 runs 14 residues. CDR1 and CDR2 from the germline V gene are SQVTM and ANQGSEA. CDR3 bases: TGCAGCGCCCAACGGGGGGATGGGACCTACGAGCAGTACTTC. Amino acids: CSAQRGDGTYEQYF.

This rearrangement joins TRBV6-1 to TRBJ1-2; D not resolved. The CDR3 has 13 residues. V shed 8 bases and J shed 2 bases, with 12 bases lying between them. The V gene's germline CDR1 is MNHNS and CDR2 SASEGT. The CDR3 loop is CASRRGLNYGYTF. The CDR3 coding sequence is TGTGCCAGCCGACGCGGCCTGAACTATGGCTACACCTTC.

V usage is TRBV6-1 and J usage is TRBJ2-7, with a possible D match to TRBD1 (5 bases). In germline, CDR1 is MNHNS, CDR2 SASEGT. The CDR3 is 15 amino acids. V was trimmed by 2 bases and J by 4 bases, leaving 15 bases between them. The CDR3 DNA sequence: TGTGCCAGCAGTGAAAAACAGGTTTACGGGTACGAGCAGTACTTC. Translated: CASSEKQVYGYEQYF.

In its sample, this clone was seen a few times. V and J are TRBV5-6 and TRBJ2-7; maybe TRBD2 (6 bases). V lost 4 bases to trimming and J lost 3 bases, with 14 bases between them. The length of the CDR3 is 14 residues. Germline CDR1 SGHDT, CDR2 YYEEEE. CDR3 protein: CASSAGPGYYEQYF. The CDR3 DNA is TGTGCCAGCAGCGCGGGACCAGGGTACTACGAGCAGTACTTC.

The chain couples TRBV4-1 to TRBJ1-5; D is unclear. CDR1 MGHRA and CDR2 YSYEKL come from the germline V gene. The CDR3 runs 13 residues. Trimming took 3 bases from V and 7 from J, leaving 10 bases between them. The CDR3 loop is CASSQTVWQPQHF. The CDR3 DNA sequence: TGCGCCAGCAGCCAGACGGTATGGCAGCCCCAGCATTTT.

The chain is built from TRBV18 and TRBJ1-5, with TRBD1 matching over 7 bases. V gave up 3 bases and J gave up 4 bases; unmatched junction bases: 0. The germline V gene encodes CDR1 KGHSH and CDR2 LQKENI. The CDR3 runs to 13 residues. In DNA, the CDR3 is TGTGCCAGCTCACCGGACAGGAATCAGCCCCAGCATTTT. Protein sequence: CASSPDRNQPQHF.

The V and J genes are TRBV5-1 and TRBJ2-1, with 8 bases that match TRBD2. Germline CDR1 is SGHRS and CDR2 is YFSETQ. V trimming: 4 bases; J trimming: 2 bases; junction bases outside the gene matches: 8. This CDR3 is 16 amino acids long. As DNA, the CDR3 is TGCGCCAGCAGCCTACGGGGGGGGAGTGCCTACAATGAGCAGTTCTTC. Residues: CASSLRGGSAYNEQFF.

The J gene is TRBJ2-5, the V gene TRBV2; D possibly matches TRBD1 or TRBD2 (5 bases each). V lost 2 bases and J 5 bases, leaving 12 bases between the germline ends. Germline CDR1 reads SNHLY; CDR2 reads FYNNEI. The CDR3 loop spans 14 amino acids. The CDR3 DNA reads as TGTGCCAGCAGTGAACAGGGACCCCAGGAGACCCAGTACTTC. Its protein is CASSEQGPQETQYF.

V and J are TRBV5-1 and TRBJ1-1; D unresolved. V was clipped by 3 bases and J by 3 bases, with 9 bases between them. From germline, CDR1 is SGHRS and CDR2 YFSETQ. The CDR3 is 13 residues long. CDR3 nucleotide sequence: TGCGCCAGCAGCTCCCAGGAGCACACTGAAGCTTTCTTT. Protein product: CASSSQEHTEAFF.

The chain uses TRBV15 and TRBJ1-5; D ambiguous. The CDR3 runs 15 residues. Germline loops: CDR1 LNHNV, CDR2 YYDKDF (reference sequence). Trimming left V 1 base short and J 11 bases short, with 18 bases between. The CDR3 DNA follows: TGTGCCACCAGCAGAGTAGGCCAGGTGGGGTCGGCCCAGCATTTT. The encoded protein is CATSRVGQVGSAQHF. Looking up the rest from reference TRBV15 and TRBJ1-5 gives the full variable domain: DAMVIQNPRYQVTQFGKPVTLSCSQTLNHNVMYWYQQKSSQAPKLLFHYYDKDFNNEADTPDNFQSRRPNTSFCFLDIRSPGLGDTAMYLCATSRVGQVGSAQHFGDGTRLSIL.

The chain carries TRBV2 and TRBJ2-1; D call uncertain. Germline CDR1 and CDR2: SNHLY and FYNNEI. Trimming stripped 6 bases from V and 0 bases from J, with 12 bases between. The CDR3 has 15 amino acids. CDR3 in amino acids: CASSPRADSYNEQFF. The CDR3 bases are TGTGCCAGCAGCCCTCGGGCTGACTCCTACAATGAGCAGTTCTTC.

The rearrangement joins TRBV29-1 to TRBJ2-3; either TRBD1 or TRBD2 may supply D (5 bases each). Trimming removed 1 base at V and 0 bases at J, with 8 bases between. This CDR3 comprises 14 residues. Germline V gene data show CDR1 as SQVTM and CDR2 as ANQGSEA. CDR3 DNA: TGCAGCGTTGAAGGGGGACGTAGCACAGATACGCAGTATTTT. Protein product: CSVEGGRSTDTQYF.